The 26 T cell receptor beta chains below all came from one sample that was sequenced in a study of cytomegalovirus exposure and HLA in healthy donors (dated by TCRdb to between 2016 and 2019). Receptor amplification or capture employed the immunoSEQ multiplex PCR assay. For the multiplex PCR, a mixture combining 60 forward primers for TCR Vbeta segments and 13 reverse primers for TCR Jbeta segments was used. TCRdb took this table from immuneACCESS and kept in-frame rearrangements with V and J called. Such tables lack part of the clones; where checked against another copy, unresolved V genes explain under half of the gap, and the rest is unexplained. The sample table holds 100,000 to 150,000 clones, of which approximately 86% were seen once. The ten largest make up approximately 1.7% of the sample. The source material was PBMCs. The source of these receptors is a boy aged 10-17 years in good health and CMV-seronegative.

This clone was seen a handful of times. This chain links TRBV11-2 with TRBJ1-2, with D tentatively TRBD1 (5 bases). V gave up 5 bases and J gave up 0 bases, with 10 bases separating them. This CDR3 spans 14 amino acids. CDR1 is SGHAT and CDR2 is FQNNGV in the germline V gene. The CDR3 DNA follows: TGTGCCAGCAGCCTCTTGACAGCTAACTATGGCTACACCTTC. It is translated as CASSLLTANYGYTF.

V usage is TRBV7-2 and J usage is TRBJ2-1; 8 nucleotides match TRBD1. Germline V gene data show CDR1 as SGHTA and CDR2 as FQGNSA. The CDR3 length is 15 residues. With V trimmed by 4 bases and J by 2 bases, 4 bases remained unmatched. The CDR3 loop is CASSSIQGAYNEQFF. CDR3 nucleotide sequence: TGTGCCAGCAGCTCCATACAGGGGGCCTACAATGAGCAGTTCTTC.

J is TRBJ1-2 and V is TRBV6-5; 9 positions match TRBD1. The CDR3 sequence is 15 residues long. Losses at the gene ends were 6 bases for V and 6 bases for J; bases not matched to a gene: 11. CDR1 and CDR2 (germline): MNHEY, SVGAGI. The CDR3 DNA reads TGTGCCAGCAGCCGCCGGACAGGGGATGAGGATGGCTACACCTTC. Its translation is CASSRRTGDEDGYTF.

The chain joins TRBV7-2 to TRBJ1-5; a weak D match, TRBD1 (5 bases). The CDR3 has 16 amino acids. Germline V gene lookup returns CDR1 SGHTA and CDR2 FQGNSA. The V gene lost 0 bases and the J gene lost 3 bases, with 12 bases spanning the gap. The CDR3 sequence is CASSLATEVHNQPQHF. In nucleotides, the CDR3 is TGTGCCAGCAGCTTAGCGACAGAGGTTCACAATCAGCCCCAGCATTTT. Complete variable domain (other parts from reference TRBV7-2 and TRBJ1-5): GAGVSQSPSNKVTEKGKDVELRCDPISGHTALYWYRQSLGQGLEFLIYFQGNSAPDKSGLPSDRFSAERTGGSVSTLTIQRTQQEDSAVYLCASSLATEVHNQPQHFGDGTRLSIL.

The genes are TRBV6-4 and TRBJ2-1; D may be TRBD1 (6 bases). Germline V gene lookup returns CDR1 MRHNA and CDR2 SNTAGT. The V gene lost 6 bases and the J gene lost 6 bases, with 6 bases spanning the gap. There are 11 residues in the CDR3. The CDR3 DNA reads TGTGCCAGCAGACAGGGCAATGAGCAGTTCTTC. Translation gives CASRQGNEQFF.

V gene TRBV30 combines with J gene TRBJ2-4; possibly TRBD1 for D (5 bases). Germline V gives CDR1 GTSNPN, CDR2 SVGIG (reference sequence). This CDR3 is 14 amino acids long. With 2 bases removed from V and 4 bases from J, the gap between germline ends came to 12 bases. The CDR3 bases are TGTGCCTGGAGTACCCGACAGATTAAAAACATTCAGTACTTC. It codes for CAWSTRQIKNIQYF.

This clone was observed a few times. The chain is built from TRBV11-3 and TRBJ2-1, with 11 bases lining up with TRBD2. CDR3 length: 18 amino acids. Germline V gene data show CDR1 as SGHNT and CDR2 as YENEEA. J was trimmed by 6 bases and V by 5 bases; bases with no gene match: 15. The CDR3 sequence is CASSGRDGGTSGSNEQFF. CDR3 sequence (DNA): TGTGCCAGCAGCGGCAGGGACGGCGGGACTAGCGGTTCCAATGAGCAGTTCTTC.

The V gene is TRBV18, the J gene TRBJ2-7; TRBD2 matches 8 bases. The CDR3 consists of 16 residues. Germline lookup yields CDR1 KGHSH and CDR2 LQKENI. The J segment lost 3 bases and the V segment lost 0 bases, leaving 7 bases of the junction unmatched. CDR3 sequence: CASSPPYGGAVYEQYF. In nucleotides, the CDR3 is TGTGCCAGCTCACCACCATACGGGGGGGCGGTCTACGAGCAGTACTTC.

The rearrangement uses TRBV27 and TRBJ2-7; no definite D call. The CDR3 runs to 13 residues. Germline V lookup: CDR1 MNHEY, CDR2 SMNVEV (reference sequence). V lost 6 bases, J lost 2 bases, and 11 bases lay in between. CDR3 nucleotide sequence: TGTGCCAGCAGGGGTCGCCAGGCCTACGAGCAGTACTTC. Amino acid sequence: CASRGRQAYEQYF.

This chain links TRBV18 with TRBJ1-4; D is perhaps TRBD1 (6 bases). The CDR3 spans 17 residues. V lost 0 bases and J lost 1, with 12 bases in between. Germline assignment: CDR1 KGHSH and CDR2 LQKENI. The CDR3 protein is CASSPPGHQITNEKLFF. CDR3 nucleotide sequence: TGTGCCAGCTCACCACCGGGACACCAGATAACTAATGAAAAACTGTTTTTT. Using reference TRBV18 and TRBJ1-4 for the parts outside the CDR3, the full variable domain is NAGVMQNPRHLVRRRGQEARLRCSPMKGHSHVYWYRQLPEEGLKFMVYLQKENIIDESGMPKERFSAEFPKEGPSILRIQQVVRGDSAAYFCASSPPGHQITNEKLFFGSGTQLSVL.

The chain has TRBV5-1 and TRBJ2-5; 9 bases agree with TRBD2. The germline gives CDR1 SGHRS, CDR2 YFSETQ. The J segment lost 0 bases and the V segment lost 3 bases, leaving 9 bases of the junction unmatched. The CDR3 is 17 residues long. In nucleotides, the CDR3 is TGCGCCAGCAGCTGGAGTAGCGGGGGATTCTACCAAGAGACCCAGTACTTC. The encoded protein is CASSWSSGGFYQETQYF.

J is TRBJ2-7 and V is TRBV11-2; 11 bases agree with TRBD1. Germline V gives CDR1 SGHAT, CDR2 FQNNGV. The CDR3 is 15 residues long. J gave up 0 bases and V 3 bases, and 1 base lay outside the gene matches. In DNA form, the CDR3 reads TGTGCCAGCAGCTTTGGGACAGGGGGCTCCTACGAGCAGTACTTC. It codes for CASSFGTGGSYEQYF.

The chain carries TRBV5-1 and TRBJ2-5; weak D call: TRBD2 (6 bases). This CDR3 comprises 14 residues. Germline CDR1 and CDR2: SGHRS and YFSETQ. The V and J ends lost 3 bases and 1 base respectively, with 10 bases between them. The CDR3 here is CASSYGSFQETQYF. CDR3 nucleotide sequence: TGCGCCAGCAGCTACGGGAGTTTCCAAGAGACCCAGTACTTC.

This clone was seen a handful of times. The rearrangement joins TRBV4-1 to TRBJ2-2; 7 bases map to TRBD2. Germline V gene data show CDR1 as MGHRA and CDR2 as YSYEKL. The CDR3 sequence is 16 residues long. V was clipped by 0 bases and J by 1 base; unmatched bases: 2. The CDR3 coding sequence is TGCGCCAGCAGCCAAGAGGGGGGGAGGAACACCGGGGAGCTGTTTTTT. Translating gives CASSQEGGRNTGELFF.

The V gene is TRBV7-9, the J gene TRBJ2-6, with D possibly being TRBD1 (6 bases). V shed 4 bases and J shed 1 base, with 11 bases lying between them. Germline-derived CDR1 and CDR2 are SEHNR and FQNEAQ (reference sequence). The length of the CDR3 is 16 residues. The CDR3: CASSSQGRSGANVLTF. CDR3 nucleotide sequence: TGTGCCAGCAGCTCACAGGGTCGATCTGGGGCCAACGTCCTGACTTTC.

This chain uses TRBV2 with TRBJ2-2; 9 bases line up with TRBD2. The CDR3 covers 15 residues. The germline CDR1 and CDR2 sequences are SNHLY and FYNNEI. With 6 bases clipped from V and 2 bases from J, the junction kept 4 bases outside the gene matches. CDR3 nucleotide sequence: TGTGCCAGCAGATTGACTAGCGGTAACACCGGGGAGCTGTTTTTT. Its translation: CASRLTSGNTGELFF.

This clone was found once. J is TRBJ2-5 and V is TRBV30, with TRBD2 identical over 8 bases. The J call may be faulty, since TRBJ2-7 better matches the DNA end. The germline gives CDR1 GTSNPN, CDR2 SVGIG (reference sequence). The CDR3 has 13 amino acids. CDR3 sequence reads: CAWSGGTRHEQYF. The CDR3 DNA reads as TGTGCCTGGAGTGGGGGGACTAGGCACGAGCAGTACTTC.

The chain has TRBV27 and TRBJ1-1, with D possibly TRBD1 on 5 matching bases. The germline CDR1 and CDR2 sequences are MNHEY and SMNVEV (reference sequence). Trimming removed 5 bases from V and 5 bases from J, with 12 bases in between. CDR3 length equals 13 residues. CDR3 in DNA: TGTGCCAGCAGTCCGACAGTGAGAACTGAAGCTTTCTTT. Translating it yields CASSPTVRTEAFF.

The J gene is TRBJ1-1, the V gene TRBV9, with D possibly matching TRBD1 (5 bases). The CDR3 consists of 13 residues. The germline V gene encodes CDR1 SGDLS and CDR2 YYNGEE. V lost 5 bases, J lost 4 bases, and 12 bases lay in between. The CDR3 bases are TGTGCCAGCAGTTTTGGAGGGGTCACTGAAGCTTTCTTT. Its translation is CASSFGGVTEAFF.

J is TRBJ1-1 and V is TRBV14; possibly TRBD1 for D (6 bases). Germline V lookup: CDR1 SGHDN, CDR2 FVKESK. Trimming cost V 2 bases and J 0 bases, with 10 bases left between them. The CDR3 is 15 residues long. The CDR3 here is CASSQLDSLNTEAFF. The CDR3 nucleotides are TGTGCCAGCAGCCAACTGGACAGTCTGAACACTGAAGCTTTCTTT.

The table lists this clone with a count of one. The chain employs TRBV11-2 and TRBJ2-1, with 12 bases that match TRBD2. Germline trimming cut 4 bases from V and 3 bases from J; bases unmatched to any gene: 4. This CDR3 spans 16 amino acids. Germline values: CDR1 SGHAT, CDR2 FQNNGV. This chain's CDR3 is CASSSPSGGVYNEQFF. The CDR3 coding sequence is TGTGCCAGCAGCTCCCCTAGCGGGGGGGTCTACAATGAGCAGTTCTTC.

The rearrangement links TRBV6-1 to TRBJ1-5; D is ambiguous. CDR1 and CDR2 from the germline V gene are MNHNS and SASEGT. V lost 0 bases, J lost 1 base, and 10 bases lay in between. CDR3 length equals 16 residues. CDR3 nucleotides: TGTGCCAGCAGTGAAGCGGGAGTTTTGAGCAATCAGCCCCAGCATTTT. This translates into CASSEAGVLSNQPQHF.

The V gene is TRBV6-5, the J gene TRBJ2-1, with 10 bases that match TRBD1. V lost 6 bases to trimming and J lost 5 bases; unmatched junction nucleotides: 7. The length of the CDR3 is 15 residues. CDR1 is MNHEY and CDR2 is SVGAGI in the germline V gene. The CDR3 is CASRRGQGGHNEQFF. As DNA, the CDR3 is TGTGCCAGCAGACGCGGACAGGGGGGACACAATGAGCAGTTCTTC.

The chain combines TRBV9 with TRBJ1-5, with a weak D call TRBD1 (5 bases). Trimming shortened V by 2 bases and J by 3 bases, and 15 bases separated the two germline ends. Germline values: CDR1 SGDLS, CDR2 YYNGEE. The CDR3 contains 16 residues. CDR3 in amino acids: CASSVRAGLYNQPQHF. The CDR3 DNA reads as TGTGCCAGCAGCGTTCGGGCAGGGCTGTACAATCAGCCCCAGCATTTT.

This clone appeared a few times. The rearrangement links TRBV6-5 to TRBJ1-2; weak D call: TRBD1 (6 bases). Per the germline V gene, CDR1 is MNHEY and CDR2 is SVGAGI. The CDR3 covers 13 residues. V lost 4 bases, J lost 4 bases, and 10 bases lay in between. CDR3 region: CASSSYRVYGYTF. The CDR3 DNA follows: TGTGCCAGCAGTTCTTACAGGGTCTATGGCTACACCTTC.

V gene TRBV27 combines with J gene TRBJ2-3; TRBD2 matches at 8 bases. The CDR3 consists of 15 residues. Germline loops: CDR1 MNHEY, CDR2 SMNVEV (reference sequence). The V segment lost 4 bases and the J segment 0 bases; nucleotides outside the gene matches: 3. The CDR3, as DNA: TGTGCCAGCAGTTCTAGCGGGCCTAGCACAGATACGCAGTATTTT. Translation: CASSSSGPSTDTQYF.